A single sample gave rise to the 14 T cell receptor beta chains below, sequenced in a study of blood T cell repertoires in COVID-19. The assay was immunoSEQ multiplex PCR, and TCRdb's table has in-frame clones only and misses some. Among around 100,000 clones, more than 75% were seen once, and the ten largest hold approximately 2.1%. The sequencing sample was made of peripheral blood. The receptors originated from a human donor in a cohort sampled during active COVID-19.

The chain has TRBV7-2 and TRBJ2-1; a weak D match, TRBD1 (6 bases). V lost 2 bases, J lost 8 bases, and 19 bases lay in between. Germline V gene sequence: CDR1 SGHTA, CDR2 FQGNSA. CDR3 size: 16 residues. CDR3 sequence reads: CASSLMGQALGDEQFF. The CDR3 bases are TGTGCCAGCAGCTTAATGGGACAAGCGTTAGGCGATGAGCAGTTCTTC.

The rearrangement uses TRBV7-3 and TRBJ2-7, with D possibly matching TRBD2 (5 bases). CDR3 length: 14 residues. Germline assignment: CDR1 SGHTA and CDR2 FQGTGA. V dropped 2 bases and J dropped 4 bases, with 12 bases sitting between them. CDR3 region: CASSLCGGTYEQYF. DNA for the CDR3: TGTGCCAGCAGCTTATGTGGAGGTACGTACGAGCAGTACTTC.

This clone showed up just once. The CDR3 loop is CASSRGQSTDTQYF. The CDR3 DNA follows: TGTGCCAGTAGTCGAGGACAGAGCACAGATACGCAGTATTTT. The chain combines TRBV19 with TRBJ2-3; maybe TRBD1 (6 bases). Trimming took off 5 bases at V and 0 bases at J, with 9 bases between the two ends. Germline V gene lookup returns CDR1 LNHDA and CDR2 SQIVND (reference sequence). The CDR3 runs to 14 residues.

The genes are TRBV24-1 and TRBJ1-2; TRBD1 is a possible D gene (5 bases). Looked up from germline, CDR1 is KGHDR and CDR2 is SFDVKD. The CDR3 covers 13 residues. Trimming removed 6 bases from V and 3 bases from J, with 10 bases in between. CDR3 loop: CATSPQGDYGYTF. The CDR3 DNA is TGTGCCACCAGTCCTCAGGGCGACTATGGCTACACCTTC.

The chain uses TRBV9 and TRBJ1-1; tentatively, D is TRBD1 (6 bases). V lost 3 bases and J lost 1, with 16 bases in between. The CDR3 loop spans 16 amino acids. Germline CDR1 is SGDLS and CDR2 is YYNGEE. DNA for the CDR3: TGTGCCAGCAGCGGACGCGTGAGGGGGACGAACACTGAAGCTTTCTTT. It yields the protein CASSGRVRGTNTEAFF.

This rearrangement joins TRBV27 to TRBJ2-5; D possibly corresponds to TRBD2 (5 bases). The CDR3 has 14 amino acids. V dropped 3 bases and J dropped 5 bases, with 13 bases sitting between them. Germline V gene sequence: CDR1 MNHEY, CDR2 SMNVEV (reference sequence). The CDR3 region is CASSFRTSSETQYF. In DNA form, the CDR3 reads TGTGCCAGCAGTTTTAGGACTTCGTCCGAGACCCAGTACTTC.

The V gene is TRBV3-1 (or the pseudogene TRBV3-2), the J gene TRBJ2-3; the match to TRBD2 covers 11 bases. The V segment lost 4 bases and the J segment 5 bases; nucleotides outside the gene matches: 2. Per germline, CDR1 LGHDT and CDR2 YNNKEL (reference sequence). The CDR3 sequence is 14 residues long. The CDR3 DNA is TGTGCCAGCAGCCTAGCGGGAGGGGTAGATACGCAGTATTTT. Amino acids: CASSLAGGVDTQYF.

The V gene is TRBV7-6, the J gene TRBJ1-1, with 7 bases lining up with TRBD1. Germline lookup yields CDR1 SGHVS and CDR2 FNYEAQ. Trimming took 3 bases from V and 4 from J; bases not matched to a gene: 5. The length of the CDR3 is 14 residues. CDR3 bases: TGTGCCAGCAGCTTCCAGGGGGGTGGCACTGAAGCTTTCTTT. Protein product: CASSFQGGGTEAFF. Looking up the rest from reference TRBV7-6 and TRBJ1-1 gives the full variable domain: GAGVSQSPRYKVTKRGQDVALRCDPISGHVSLYWYRQALGQGPEFLTYFNYEAQQDKSGLPNDRFSAERPEGSISTLTIQRTEQRDSAMYRCASSFQGGGTEAFFGQGTRLTVV.

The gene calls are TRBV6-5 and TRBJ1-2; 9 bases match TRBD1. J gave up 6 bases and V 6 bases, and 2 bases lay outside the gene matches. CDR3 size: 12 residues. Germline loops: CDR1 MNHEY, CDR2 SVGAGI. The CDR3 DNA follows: TGTGCCAGCAGGCGGACAGGGGATGGCTACACCTTC. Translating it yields CASRRTGDGYTF.

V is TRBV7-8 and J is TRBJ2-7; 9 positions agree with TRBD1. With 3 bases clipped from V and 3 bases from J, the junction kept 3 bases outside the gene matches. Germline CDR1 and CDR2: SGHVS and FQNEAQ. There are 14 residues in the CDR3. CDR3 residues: CASSLDRGYYEQYF. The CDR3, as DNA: TGTGCCAGCAGCTTGGACAGGGGTTACTACGAGCAGTACTTC.

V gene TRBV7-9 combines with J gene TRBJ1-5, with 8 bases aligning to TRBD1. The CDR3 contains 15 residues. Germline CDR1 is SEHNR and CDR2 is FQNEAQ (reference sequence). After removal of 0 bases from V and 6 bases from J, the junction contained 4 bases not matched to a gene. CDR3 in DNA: TGTGCCAGCAGCTTAGCCGCAGGGGGCTTTCAGCCCCAGCATTTT. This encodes CASSLAAGGFQPQHF. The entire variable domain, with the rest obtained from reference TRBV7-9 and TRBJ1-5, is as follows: DTGVSQNPRHKITKRGQNVTFRCDPISEHNRLYWYRQTLGQGPEFLTYFQNEAQLEKSRLLSDRFSAERPKGSFSTLEIQRTEQGDSAMYLCASSLAAGGFQPQHFGDGTRLSIL.

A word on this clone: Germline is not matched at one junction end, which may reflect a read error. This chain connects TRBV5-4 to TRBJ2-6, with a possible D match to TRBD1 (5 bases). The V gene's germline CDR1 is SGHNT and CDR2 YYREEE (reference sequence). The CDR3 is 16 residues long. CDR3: CASSFPDLSGANVLTF. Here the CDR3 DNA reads TGTGCCAGCAGTTTCCCCGACCTCTCTGGGGCTAACGTCCTGACTTTC. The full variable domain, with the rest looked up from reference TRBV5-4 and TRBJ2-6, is ETGVTQSPTHLIKTRGQQVTLRCSSQSGHNTVSWYQQALGQGPQFIFQYYREEENGRGNFPPRFSGLQFPNYSSELNVNALELDDSALYLCASSFPDLSGANVLTFGAGSRLTVL.

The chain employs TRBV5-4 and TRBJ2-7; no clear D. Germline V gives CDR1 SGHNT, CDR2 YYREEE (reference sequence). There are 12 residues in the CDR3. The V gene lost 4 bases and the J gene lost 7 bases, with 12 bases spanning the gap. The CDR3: CASSRLSAEQYF. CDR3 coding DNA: TGTGCCAGCAGCCGGTTGTCAGCGGAGCAGTACTTC.

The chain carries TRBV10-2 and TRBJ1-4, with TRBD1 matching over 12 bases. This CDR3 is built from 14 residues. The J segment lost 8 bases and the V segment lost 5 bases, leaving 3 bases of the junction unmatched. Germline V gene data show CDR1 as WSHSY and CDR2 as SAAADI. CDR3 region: CASSWDRGREKLFF. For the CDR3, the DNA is TGCGCCAGCAGTTGGGACAGGGGGCGAGAAAAACTGTTTTTT.